The 8 T cell receptor beta chains below were found in one sample sequenced in a study of blood T cell repertoires in COVID-19. The repertoire was sequenced with immunoSEQ multiplex PCR; TCRdb's copy has only in-frame clones and lacks some. The sample contains some 140,000 clones, almost 80% of which appear only once. What was sequenced was peripheral blood. These receptors originate from a man aged 55 to 69 who had recovered from COVID-19.

This clone was picked up a small number of times. The chain is built from TRBV5-8 and TRBJ1-1; 7 nucleotides align to TRBD1. Germline-derived CDR1 and CDR2 are SGHTS and YDEGEE. Trimming took 7 bases from V and 5 from J; bases not matched to a gene: 5. There are 12 residues in the CDR3. For the CDR3, the DNA is TGTGCCAGCGACAGGGTAGGGACTGAAGCTTTCTTT. This translates into CASDRVGTEAFF.

This rearrangement joins TRBV7-6 to TRBJ1-6, with D hard to call. The CDR3 is 14 residues long. The V end was cut by 5 bases, the J end by 1 base, with 6 bases between. Germline-derived CDR1 and CDR2 are SGHVS and FNYEAQ. CDR3 DNA sequence: TGTGCCAGCAGCACGACTTCCTATAATTCACCCCTCCACTTT. Protein: CASSTTSYNSPLHF.

The V call is TRBV6-5, the J call TRBJ1-5; 10 bases align to TRBD1. CDR1 MNHEY and CDR2 SVGAGI come from the germline V gene. The CDR3 sequence is 15 residues long. Trimming cost V 6 bases and J 2 bases; bases outside gene matches: 4. The DNA for the CDR3 is TGTGCCAGCAGGGTGGACAGGGGGGGCAATCAGCCCCAGCATTTT. It specifies CASRVDRGGNQPQHF.

The chain employs TRBV28 and TRBJ2-1; possibly TRBD2 for D (5 bases). The CDR3 consists of 14 residues. Trimming shortened V by 2 bases and J by 11 bases, and 16 bases separated the two germline ends. Germline CDR1 MDHEN, CDR2 SYDVKM. The CDR3 DNA reads as TGTGCCAGCAGTTTACCGCGGACTTCAACCAAGCAGTTCTTC. As protein: CASSLPRTSTKQFF.

The table lists this clone with a few counts. The chain carries TRBV7-8 and TRBJ2-4, with 8 nucleotides matching TRBD1. Germline V lookup: CDR1 SGHVS, CDR2 FQNEAQ. After removal of 3 bases from V and 6 bases from J, the junction contained 1 base not matched to a gene. CDR3 size: 13 residues. CDR3 loop: CASSFTGGNIQYF. The DNA for the CDR3 is TGTGCCAGCAGCTTTACAGGGGGAAACATTCAGTACTTC.

The chain combines TRBV6-5 with TRBJ1-2; possible D gene TRBD1, 5 bases. Trimming removed 0 bases from V and 3 bases from J, with 8 bases in between. Germline V gene data show CDR1 as MNHEY and CDR2 as SVGAGI. The CDR3 contains 14 residues. This CDR3 is CASSYSGGDYGYTF. CDR3 DNA: TGTGCCAGCAGTTACTCGGGGGGTGACTATGGCTACACCTTC.

The J gene is TRBJ1-5, the V gene TRBV28; TRBD1 is a possible D gene (6 bases). Trimming pared 2 bases from V and 6 bases from J, leaving 8 bases between. The CDR3 loop spans 13 amino acids. The germline V gene has CDR1 MDHEN and CDR2 SYDVKM. CDR3 amino acids: CASSLGGSQPQHF. The CDR3 nucleotides read TGTGCCAGCAGTTTAGGGGGCTCTCAGCCCCAGCATTTT.

The rearrangement links TRBV19 to TRBJ2-7, with no clear D. This CDR3 is 13 amino acids long. Germline-derived CDR1 and CDR2 are LNHDA and SQIVND (reference sequence). The V and J ends lost 1 base and 9 bases respectively, with 13 bases between them. DNA of the CDR3: TGTGCCAGTAGTATAGGAGGTGGCAATGGGCAGTACTTC. Residues: CASSIGGGNGQYF.